The 19 T cell receptor beta chains listed next were all sequenced from one sample in a study of blood T cell repertoires in COVID-19. This table comes from immunoSEQ multiplex PCR, and its TCRdb copy is limited to in-frame clones, with some not included. The sample has approximately 250,000 clones; 75% to 85% are singletons. The sequencing input was peripheral blood. These receptors came from a human donor in a cohort sampled during active COVID-19.

The chain recombines TRBV6-5 with TRBJ2-7, with 9 bases identical to TRBD1. The CDR3 has 15 amino acids. Germline V gene data show CDR1 as MNHEY and CDR2 as SVGAGI. The ends lost 5 bases at V and 5 bases at J; junction bases unmatched: 10. In nucleotides, the CDR3 is TGTGCCAGCAGTCTAACAGGGGGCCTTACTCACGAGCAGTACTTC. This encodes CASSLTGGLTHEQYF.

The chain recombines TRBV5-1 with TRBJ2-3, with unresolved D. Germline CDR1 reads SGHRS; CDR2 reads YFSETQ. The CDR3 sequence is 15 residues long. The V gene lost 2 bases and the J gene lost 4 bases, with 14 bases spanning the gap. CDR3 loop: CASSLRLPSADTQYF. CDR3 in DNA: TGCGCCAGCAGCTTACGCCTCCCTTCGGCAGATACGCAGTATTTT.

The CDR3 DNA sequence: TGTGCCAGCAGTGGCGACAGGGTCGCAAATCAGCCCCAGCATTTT. This encodes CASSGDRVANQPQHF. V is TRBV2 and J is TRBJ1-5; TRBD1 matches at 7 bases. CDR3 length: 15 residues. V lost 4 bases to trimming and J lost 4 bases; unmatched junction nucleotides: 7. Germline CDR1 reads SNHLY; CDR2 reads FYNNEI.

The V call is TRBV9, the J call TRBJ2-1; 13 bases line up with TRBD2. The CDR3 consists of 20 residues. Losses at the gene ends were 0 bases for V and 0 bases for J; bases not matched to a gene: 9. Germline CDR1 SGDLS, CDR2 YYNGEE. CDR3 in DNA: TGTGCCAGCAGCGTAGCTACGGGGACTAGCGGGGACTTCTCCTACAATGAGCAGTTCTTC. This codes for CASSVATGTSGDFSYNEQFF.

At least ten counts were recorded for this clone. The rearrangement links TRBV19 to TRBJ2-3, with a weak D call TRBD2 (5 bases). The CDR3 is made up of 13 amino acids. V was trimmed by 7 bases and J by 2 bases, leaving 10 bases between them. From germline, CDR1 is LNHDA and CDR2 SQIVND (reference sequence). The CDR3 loop is CASNSGSTDTQYF. The CDR3 DNA is TGTGCCAGTAACTCGGGGTCCACAGATACGCAGTATTTT.

The chain joins TRBV9 to TRBJ2-1, with 9 bases matching TRBD1. The germline V gene has CDR1 SGDLS and CDR2 YYNGEE. The J segment lost 5 bases and the V segment lost 3 bases, leaving 12 bases of the junction unmatched. This CDR3 contains 17 residues. For the CDR3, the DNA is TGTGCCAGCAGCGCGCAGGGAACGGGACAGGGAAACAATGAGCAGTTCTTC. Its protein is CASSAQGTGQGNNEQFF.

This clone appeared a few times. For the CDR3, the DNA is TGTGCCAGCAGCCAAGATGAAGGGGTTATGGTCGGGGAGCTGTTTTTT. Translating gives CASSQDEGVMVGELFF. This chain uses TRBV3-1 (or the pseudogene TRBV3-2) with TRBJ2-2; D may be TRBD1 (5 bases). Germline V lookup: CDR1 LGHDT, CDR2 YNNKEL (reference sequence). This CDR3 contains 16 residues. Trimming stripped 0 bases from V and 7 bases from J, with 15 bases between.

This clone was detected only a few times. The chain uses TRBV5-5 and TRBJ1-6; D unresolved. CDR1 is SGHKS and CDR2 is YYEKEE in the germline V gene (reference sequence). Trimming left V 2 bases short and J 9 bases short, with 12 bases between. CDR3 size: 14 residues. The chain's CDR3 is CASSLGGVGSPLHF. DNA for the CDR3: TGTGCCAGCAGCTTAGGCGGGGTCGGTTCACCCCTCCACTTT.

V gene TRBV7-9 combines with J gene TRBJ2-3; 7 nucleotides align to TRBD2. J gave up 0 bases and V 7 bases, and 19 bases lay outside the gene matches. The germline V gene encodes CDR1 SEHNR and CDR2 FQNEAQ (reference sequence). This CDR3 spans 19 amino acids. CDR3 loop: CASTLLGGDRAASTDTQYF. The CDR3 DNA reads TGTGCCAGCACGCTACTGGGGGGGGACCGAGCGGCTAGCACAGATACGCAGTATTTT.

The chain links TRBV7-2 to TRBJ2-2; D unresolved. Germline V CDR1 and CDR2: SGHTA, FQGNSA. The CDR3 runs 14 residues. The V end lost 5 bases, the J end lost 3 bases, and 10 bases lay between the germline ends. CDR3 protein: CASSLKSDTGELFF. The CDR3 DNA is TGTGCCAGCAGCCTTAAGTCGGACACCGGGGAGCTGTTTTTT.

The rearrangement uses TRBV28 and TRBJ1-6; weak D call: TRBD1 (5 bases). Trimming removed 4 bases at V and 9 bases at J, with 16 bases between. The CDR3 loop spans 15 amino acids. Germline V gives CDR1 MDHEN, CDR2 SYDVKM. CDR3 region: CASSSVDSAPSPLHF. CDR3 DNA sequence: TGTGCCAGCAGTTCCGTAGACAGTGCCCCTTCACCCCTCCACTTT.

A word on this clone: Other DNA sequences from this sample encode an identical CDR3 as well. The chain uses TRBV11-2 and TRBJ2-1; D may be TRBD2 (5 bases). With 0 bases removed from V and 8 bases from J, the gap between germline ends came to 8 bases. CDR3 length: 13 amino acids. From germline, CDR1 is SGHAT and CDR2 FQNNGV. In DNA, the CDR3 is TGTGCCAGCAGCTTAGATCGGGGAGATGAGCAGTTCTTC. The encoded protein is CASSLDRGDEQFF.

The V gene is TRBV14, the J gene TRBJ2-7; 8 bases match TRBD2. The germline CDR1 and CDR2 sequences are SGHDN and FVKESK. CDR3 size: 16 residues. Trimming removed 0 bases from V and 0 bases from J; junction bases left unmatched: 4. CDR3 bases: TGTGCCAGCAGCCAAGATGCAAGCGGGAGCTCCTACGAGCAGTACTTC. This gives the protein CASSQDASGSSYEQYF.

The V gene is TRBV5-6, the J gene TRBJ2-2, with 8 bases lining up with TRBD1. With 5 bases clipped from V and 7 bases from J, the junction kept 7 bases outside the gene matches. The germline gives CDR1 SGHDT, CDR2 YYEEEE. This CDR3 has 14 residues. The CDR3 DNA reads as TGTGCCAGCAGTCGACAGGGGTTTGACGGGGAGCTGTTTTTT. It codes for CASSRQGFDGELFF.

V usage is TRBV5-5 and J usage is TRBJ2-5; no firm D call. This CDR3 comprises 11 residues. V lost 2 bases to trimming and J lost 5 bases, with 4 bases between them. CDR1 is SGHKS and CDR2 is YYEKEE in the germline V gene (reference sequence). This CDR3 reads CASSFRETQYF. The DNA of the CDR3 is TGTGCCAGCAGCTTCCGGGAGACCCAGTACTTC.

The chain employs TRBV6-5 and TRBJ2-7, with 12 positions matching TRBD1. This CDR3 region has 15 residues. Unmatched junction bases numbered 6, after V lost 2 bases and J lost 7 bases. Germline CDR1 is MNHEY and CDR2 is SVGAGI. As DNA, the CDR3 is TGTGCCAGCAGTTACCGGGGACAGGGGGCGCGTGAGCAGTACTTC. Protein: CASSYRGQGAREQYF.

This clone has a single count. The genes are TRBV5-4 and TRBJ2-4; 7 positions match TRBD2. Germline V CDR1 and CDR2: SGHNT, YYREEE (reference sequence). V dropped 4 bases and J dropped 0; count of bases not matched to a gene: 7. The length of the CDR3 is 16 residues. In DNA, the CDR3 is TGTGCCAGCAGCGATCGACTAGCAGGAGCCAAAAACATTCAGTACTTC. Protein product: CASSDRLAGAKNIQYF.

The rearrangement joins TRBV7-9 to TRBJ1-1, with D possibly being TRBD1 (5 bases). The CDR3 spans 16 residues. The V gene's germline CDR1 is SEHNR and CDR2 FQNEAQ (reference sequence). Trimming took 0 bases from V and 1 from J, leaving 12 bases between them. CDR3 nucleotides: TGTGCCAGCAGCTTAGCGGGGTTGACAGCGAACACTGAAGCTTTCTTT. Translating it yields CASSLAGLTANTEAFF.

The J gene is TRBJ2-3, the V gene TRBV11-3; no reliable D call. V was clipped by 4 bases and J by 4 bases, with 6 bases between them. From germline, CDR1 is SGHNT and CDR2 YENEEA. The CDR3 covers 12 residues. Written as DNA, the CDR3 is TGTGCCAGCAGCTCCACGGCAGATACGCAGTATTTT. It encodes CASSSTADTQYF. Complete variable domain (other parts from reference TRBV11-3 and TRBJ2-3): EAGVVQSPRYKIIEKKQPVAFWCNPISGHNTLYWYLQNLGQGPELLIRYENEEAVDDSQLPKDRFSAERLKGVDSTLKIQPAELGDSAVYLCASSSTADTQYFGPGTRLTVL.